The 21 T cell receptor beta chains in this list originate from one sample, sequenced in a study of cytomegalovirus exposure and HLA in healthy donors. PCR used 60 Vbeta primers and 13 Jbeta primers. Profiled with immunoSEQ multiplex PCR; TCRdb holds only in-frame clones, not every one. The top ten clones hold roughly 13% of a sample with roughly 120,000 clones, roughly 82% of them seen once. Sequencing was performed on PBMCs. The receptor set was obtained from a woman in her forties in good health and CMV-seropositive.

This clone was observed once. The chain carries TRBV13 and TRBJ2-7; 10 positions match TRBD1. CDR1 PRHDT and CDR2 FYEKMQ come from the germline V gene (reference sequence). The CDR3 is 15 amino acids. With V trimmed by 4 bases and J by 4 bases, 7 bases remained unmatched. CDR3 DNA sequence: TGTGCCAGCAGCTCCCGGGACAGGGGTCCGTACGAGCAGTACTTC. This translates into CASSSRDRGPYEQYF.

The rearrangement uses TRBV19 and TRBJ2-3; 11 bases map to TRBD2. Per germline, CDR1 LNHDA and CDR2 SQIVND (reference sequence). V trimming: 5 bases; J trimming: 4 bases; junction bases outside the gene matches: 5. This CDR3 contains 15 residues. CDR3 region: CASSPLAGGPDTQYF. In DNA form, the CDR3 reads TGTGCCAGTAGTCCCCTAGCGGGAGGACCAGATACGCAGTATTTT.

This chain uses TRBV28 with TRBJ2-7, with a possible D match to TRBD1 (6 bases). Trimming stripped 7 bases from V and 5 bases from J, with 12 bases between. Germline V lookup: CDR1 MDHEN, CDR2 SYDVKM. The CDR3 runs to 12 residues. The CDR3 region has the DNA TGTGCCAGCACCCAGGGGTTTGACGAGCAGTACTTC. Its protein product is CASTQGFDEQYF.

V and J are TRBV19 and TRBJ2-7, with TRBD1 identical over 8 bases. V lost 4 bases to trimming and J lost 7 bases; unmatched junction nucleotides: 6. CDR1 LNHDA and CDR2 SQIVND come from the germline V gene (reference sequence). The CDR3 runs 13 residues. Here the CDR3 reads CASSTQGAREQYF. In nucleotides, the CDR3 is TGTGCCAGTAGTACCCAGGGGGCAAGGGAGCAGTACTTC.

Comment on this clone: The sample has other DNA sequences that encode this CDR3 too. This rearrangement joins TRBV9 to TRBJ2-7; TRBD2 aligns across 12 bases. After removal of 0 bases from V and 5 bases from J, the junction contained 3 bases not matched to a gene. The CDR3 runs to 15 residues. Germline loops: CDR1 SGDLS, CDR2 YYNGEE. The DNA for the CDR3 is TGTGCCAGCAGCGTAGGGACTAGCGGGACCCACGAGCAGTACTTC. It is translated as CASSVGTSGTHEQYF.

The chain carries TRBV27 and TRBJ1-1; 7 bases agree with TRBD1. The V gene's germline CDR1 is MNHEY and CDR2 SMNVEV (reference sequence). This CDR3 contains 15 residues. The V gene end was trimmed by 4 bases and the J gene end by 1 base; junction bases not matched to a gene: 6. DNA of the CDR3: TGTGCCAGCAGTTCCCTAGGGACAGCGAACACTGAAGCTTTCTTT. Residues: CASSSLGTANTEAFF.

This clone was counted once. V usage is TRBV7-3 and J usage is TRBJ2-5; 8 bases map to TRBD2. After removal of 0 bases from V and 1 base from J, the junction contained 7 bases not matched to a gene. The V gene's germline CDR1 is SGHTA and CDR2 FQGTGA. The CDR3 length is 17 residues. The CDR3 reads CASSLTSAGGPQETQYF. The CDR3 DNA is TGTGCCAGCAGCTTAACGTCGGCGGGAGGCCCCCAAGAGACCCAGTACTTC.

The chain combines TRBV11-1 with TRBJ2-3, with 9 bases lining up with TRBD1. V was pared by 5 bases and J by 6 bases, with 6 bases of the junction left unmatched. The V gene's germline CDR1 is SGHAT and CDR2 FQDESV (reference sequence). This CDR3 is 14 amino acids long. In nucleotides, the CDR3 is TGTGCCAGCAGCGCCTGGACAGGGGTGGATACGCAGTATTTT. As protein: CASSAWTGVDTQYF. The full variable domain, with the rest looked up from reference TRBV11-1 and TRBJ2-3, is EAEVAQSPRYKITEKSQAVAFWCDPISGHATLYWYRQILGQGPELLVQFQDESVVDDSQLPKDRFSAERLKGVDSTLKIQPAELGDSAMYLCASSAWTGVDTQYFGPGTRLTVL.

The chain combines TRBV5-4 with TRBJ2-1; TRBD2 matches 16 bases. CDR1 SGHNT and CDR2 YYREEE come from the germline V gene (reference sequence). The CDR3 has 17 amino acids. J gave up 7 bases and V 4 bases, and 8 bases lay outside the gene matches. In DNA form, the CDR3 reads TGTGCCAGCAGCGGGACTAGCGGGAGGGGTGGGGAAAATGAGCAGTTCTTC. This translates into CASSGTSGRGGENEQFF.

This clone was observed once. The chain couples TRBV7-2 to TRBJ1-5, with TRBD1 as a possible D gene (6 bases). Trimming removed 1 base from V and 4 bases from J, with 14 bases in between. This CDR3 contains 16 residues. Germline CDR1 SGHTA, CDR2 FQGNSA. In DNA, the CDR3 is TGTGCCAGCAGCTTAGGGGGGGGCACCACTAATCAGCCCCAGCATTTT. Protein sequence: CASSLGGGTTNQPQHF.

The sample holds a few counts of this clone. V usage is TRBV6-1 and J usage is TRBJ2-3, with TRBD2 matching over 8 bases. This CDR3 has 17 amino acids. J gave up 0 bases and V 4 bases, and 9 bases lay outside the gene matches. Germline lookup yields CDR1 MNHNS and CDR2 SASEGT. Here the CDR3 DNA reads TGTGCCAGCAGTGCAGGGTCTAGCGGGTCTAGCACAGATACGCAGTATTTT. This sequence encodes CASSAGSSGSSTDTQYF.

The table lists this clone with a count of one. This sequence joins TRBV2 and TRBJ2-1; D is possibly TRBD2 (6 bases). CDR1 SNHLY and CDR2 FYNNEI come from the germline V gene. The CDR3 extends over 14 amino acids. Trimming took 5 bases from V and 9 from J, leaving 17 bases between them. The CDR3 sequence is CASSLLTSTGEQFF. DNA of the CDR3: TGTGCCAGCAGTCTACTCACTAGCACGGGTGAGCAGTTCTTC.

The CDR3 DNA sequence: TGTGCCAGCAGCTTCTCCGGCGGGGAGACCCAGTACTTC. It specifies CASSFSGGETQYF. The chain employs TRBV7-3 and TRBJ2-5; a possible D gene is TRBD2 (5 bases). V shed 3 bases and J shed 5 bases, with 10 bases lying between them. This CDR3 has 13 amino acids. Germline CDR1 reads SGHTA; CDR2 reads FQGTGA.

The chain uses TRBV7-3 and TRBJ2-2, with D uncertain. V lost 4 bases and J lost 6, with 12 bases in between. CDR1 and CDR2 (germline): SGHTA, FQGTGA. The CDR3 consists of 14 residues. CDR3 loop: CASSSGVSAGELFF. In nucleotides, the CDR3 is TGTGCCAGCAGCTCTGGAGTATCGGCCGGGGAGCTGTTTTTT.

This clone occurred once. The genes are TRBV19 and TRBJ2-3; possibly TRBD2 for D (5 bases). V was cut by 6 bases and J by 2 bases, with 15 bases left in between. The V gene's germline CDR1 is LNHDA and CDR2 SQIVND (reference sequence). The CDR3 is made up of 15 amino acids. The CDR3 here is CASRRRLRDTDTQYF. The CDR3 bases are TGTGCCAGTAGAAGGAGACTGAGGGACACAGATACGCAGTATTTT.

A word on this clone: At one boundary the junction diverges from the germline segment, which might be a read error. The sample holds other DNA sequences that translate to the same CDR3. The chain couples TRBV29-1 to TRBJ2-7; 8 nucleotides line up with TRBD2. This CDR3 has 15 amino acids. The germline V gene encodes CDR1 SQVTM and CDR2 ANQGSEA. In nucleotides, the CDR3 is TGCAGCGCAGGCACCGGAGGACTAGCAGCCTACGAGCAATACTTC. It translates to CSAGTGGLAAYEQYF.

The J gene is TRBJ2-7, the V gene TRBV5-1; possibly TRBD1 for D (5 bases). V gave up 5 bases and J gave up 0 bases, with 12 bases separating them. CDR1 is SGHRS and CDR2 is YFSETQ in the germline V gene. The CDR3 has 14 amino acids. CDR3 nucleotides: TGCGCCAGCAGAGACAGTAGTGGCTCCTACGAGCAGTACTTC. The encoded protein is CASRDSSGSYEQYF.

This clone has a handful of counts. The V gene is TRBV6-4, the J gene TRBJ2-3, with TRBD2 identical over 12 bases. There are 17 residues in the CDR3. The germline V gene encodes CDR1 MRHNA and CDR2 SNTAGT. V gave up 8 bases and J gave up 0 bases; unmatched junction bases: 9. The CDR3 here is CASSPGLAGESTDTQYF. The CDR3 DNA reads TGTGCCAGCTCTCCGGGACTAGCGGGTGAAAGCACAGATACGCAGTATTTT.

The chain is built from TRBV28 and TRBJ1-1; D is undetermined. CDR1 is MDHEN and CDR2 is SYDVKM in the germline V gene. V dropped 0 bases and J dropped 1 base, with 6 bases sitting between them. The CDR3 runs 14 residues. CDR3 region: CASSLWAGNTEAFF. The CDR3 nucleotides read TGTGCCAGCAGTTTATGGGCGGGGAACACTGAAGCTTTCTTT.

The chain has TRBV28 and TRBJ1-1; D unresolved. Between the trimmed V and J ends, which lost 8 bases and 2 bases, there was a span of 9 bases. Germline V gene lookup returns CDR1 MDHEN and CDR2 SYDVKM. The CDR3 is 12 residues long. CDR3 sequence (DNA): TGTGCCAGCGGAGTCGGTAACACTGAAGCTTTCTTT. Translated: CASGVGNTEAFF.

The chain employs TRBV30 and TRBJ1-5; TRBD1 might be the D (5 bases). V was cut by 4 bases and J by 4 bases, with 11 bases left in between. Germline CDR1 and CDR2: GTSNPN and SVGIG (reference sequence). The CDR3 contains 13 residues. As DNA, the CDR3 is TGTGCCTGGAATGGCCAGGGAAATCAGCCCCAGCATTTT. Translated: CAWNGQGNQPQHF.